This T cell receptor (beta chain) was sequenced during a study of technical replicates of blood from a few donors. Assay: immunoSEQ multiplex PCR; the TCRdb copy retains only in-frame clones and omits some. Counted here are around 84,000 clones, 95% to 98% occurring once; the ten biggest clones make up about 0.15%. The CDR3 sequence is 16 residues long. Germline V gene lookup returns CDR1 MNHEY and CDR2 SMNVEV (reference sequence). Deletions cut 0 bases from V and 5 bases from J, with 14 bases between. This clonotype was sampled from a human donor in good health. Sequenced: T cells isolated from PBMCs. The V and J genes are TRBV27 and TRBJ2-1, with D possibly TRBD2 on 6 matching bases. CDR3 sequence: CASSLSWVAADNEQFF. The CDR3 coding sequence is TGTGCCAGCAGTTTATCGTGGGTAGCGGCGGACAATGAGCAGTTCTTC.